This entry concerns a single T cell receptor beta chain. These data belong to a study of blood T cell repertoires in COVID-19. Trimming took 2 bases from V and 4 from J; bases not matched to a gene: 6. The CDR3 contains 17 residues. Germline values: CDR1 MNHEY, CDR2 SVGEGT. Profiling relied on immunoSEQ multiplex PCR, and the TCRdb table lists in-frame clones only, not all of them. The sample carries 200,000 to 250,000 clones, approximately 79% recorded once. V gene TRBV6-2 or TRBV6-3 combines with J gene TRBJ2-6, with TRBD1 matching over 9 bases. The sample was peripheral blood. This clonotype originated in a woman between 40 and 50 years old with active or convalescent COVID-19. The CDR3: CASSYVTGGSGANVLTF. For the CDR3, the DNA is TGTGCCAGCAGTTACGTGACAGGGGGTTCGGGGGCCAACGTCCTGACTTTC.